The present T cell receptor (beta chain) was sequenced within a study of shared clonotypes between healthy human individuals. Study-wide results and caveats: Limitation of the genetic and exposure-history diversity represented came from the few donors. A few donors showed sharing of about 5.5% of naive CD4 clonotypes.

Profiling relied on immunoSEQ multiplex PCR, and the TCRdb table lists in-frame clones only, not all of them. This table has 2 million to 2.5 million clones, around 95% appearing once. V was pared by 2 bases and J by 3 bases, with 8 bases of the junction left unmatched. CDR1 is MDHEN and CDR2 is SYDVKM in the germline V gene. The CDR3 is made up of 17 amino acids. With regard to this clone: What it recognizes is unknown.

The chain joins TRBV28 to TRBJ2-3; TRBD1 agrees at 10 bases. The sequence was obtained from a man aged 18 to 30 in good health. The sample taken for sequencing was naive CD4+ T cells sorted from blood. Documented subset: CD45RA+ positively selected. The CDR3 region has the DNA TGTGCCAGCAGTTTACTGCCGGGACAGGGGCGGACAGATACGCAGTATTTT. Its translation is CASSLLPGQGRTDTQYF.